This TCR beta chain is from a study of T-cell memory formation after mild COVID-19. At the level of the study: For the most part, TCR clusters were specific to one donor.

This clonotype has only a few counts. Its antigen is unknown. The TCR alpha and TCR beta cDNA libraries, bearing sample barcodes and UMIs, were generated by 5'RACE using constant-segment primers. TCRdb re-called the 5' RACE reads through MiXCR, storing one row per CDR3 protein. The top ten hold about 7.4% of the sample, which has roughly 510,000 distinct CDR3 sequences, around 16% seen once. Whole-study results and caveats: Confirmation was lacking for SARS-CoV-2 specificity of second-wave clones that peaked on day 37. In pre-infection memory, a portion of responding clones appeared, which suggested that cross-reactive memory joined.

Sequencing was performed on PBMCs or a T cell subset sorted from them (not recorded which). This sequence originates from an adult woman who had mild COVID-19 (a few samples of this study predate the infection). Cell type and time point are not known.

Here the CDR3 DNA reads TGTGCCAGCAGCAAAAATCTAGCGGGTGGAAGCAATGAGCAGTTCTTC. It encodes CASSKNLAGGSNEQFF. The chain couples TRBV2 to TRBJ2-1, with 8 bases lining up with TRBD2. V trimming: 6 bases; J trimming: 6 bases; junction bases outside the gene matches: 13. Germline V CDR1 and CDR2: SNHLY, FYNNEI. CDR3 length: 16 amino acids.